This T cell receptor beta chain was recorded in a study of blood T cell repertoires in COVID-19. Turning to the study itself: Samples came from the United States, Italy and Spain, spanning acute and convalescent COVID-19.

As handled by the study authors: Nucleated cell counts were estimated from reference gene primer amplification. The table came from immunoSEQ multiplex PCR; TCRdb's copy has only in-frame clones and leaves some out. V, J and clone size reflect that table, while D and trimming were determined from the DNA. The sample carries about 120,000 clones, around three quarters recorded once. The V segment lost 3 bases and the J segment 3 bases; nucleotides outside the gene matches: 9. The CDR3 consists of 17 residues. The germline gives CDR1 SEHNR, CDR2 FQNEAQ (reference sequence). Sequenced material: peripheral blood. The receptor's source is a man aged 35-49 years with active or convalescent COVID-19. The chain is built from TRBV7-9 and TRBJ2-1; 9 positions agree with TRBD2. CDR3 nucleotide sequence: TGTGCCAGCAGCTTGCGTCGTGCGGGAGGGATCTACAATGAGCAGTTCTTC. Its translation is CASSLRRAGGIYNEQFF. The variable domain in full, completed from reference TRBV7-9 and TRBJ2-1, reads DTGVSQNPRHKITKRGQNVTFRCDPISEHNRLYWYRQTLGQGPEFLTYFQNEAQLEKSRLLSDRFSAERPKGSFSTLEIQRTEQGDSAMYLCASSLRRAGGIYNEQFFGPGTRLTVL.